A single sample is the source of the 7 T cell receptor beta chains below, sequenced in a study of technical replicates of blood from several donors. Measured with immunoSEQ multiplex PCR; TCRdb has only the in-frame clones, and not every one. This sample has 65,000 to 90,000 clones, with roughly 93% found just once. What was sequenced was T cells isolated from PBMCs. The receptors stem from a human donor in good health.

The chain combines TRBV6-5 with TRBJ2-7; 8 nucleotides align to TRBD2. The germline CDR1 and CDR2 sequences are MNHEY and SVGAGI. The ends lost 5 bases at V and 3 bases at J; junction bases unmatched: 9. This CDR3 region has 15 residues. CDR3 in DNA: TGTGCCAGCAGTCTGACCGGGACTAGAGACTACGAGCAGTACTTC. Translated: CASSLTGTRDYEQYF.

V and J are TRBV6-1 and TRBJ1-1, with TRBD1 matching 8 bases. The germline V gene encodes CDR1 MNHNS and CDR2 SASEGT. Trimming at V came to 10 bases and at J to 1 base, leaving 2 bases not matched to a gene. The CDR3 has 12 amino acids. The CDR3 DNA follows: TGTGCCACTGGGACAGGGAACACTGAAGCTTTCTTT. Its translation: CATGTGNTEAFF.

This chain joins TRBV5-1 and TRBJ1-5; D not certain. With 0 bases removed from V and 8 bases from J, the gap between germline ends came to 12 bases. The CDR3 is made up of 14 amino acids. The germline CDR1 and CDR2 sequences are SGHRS and YFSETQ. CDR3 in DNA: TGCGCCAGCAGCTTGGGCGGCCCCCGTGAGCCCCAGCATTTT. Translation gives CASSLGGPREPQHF.

In this sample, this clone turned up a few times. The chain recombines TRBV9 with TRBJ2-3, with D perhaps TRBD2 (6 bases). V was shortened by 3 bases and J by 4 bases, with 15 bases between the two germline ends. CDR1 is SGDLS, CDR2 YYNGEE, per germline. This CDR3 spans 15 amino acids. In DNA form, the CDR3 reads TGTGCCAGCAGCGGAGCGGGCGCTCTCGCAGATACGCAGTATTTT. It encodes CASSGAGALADTQYF.

This chain joins TRBV28 and TRBJ2-3; 9 bases match TRBD2. Germline V gene sequence: CDR1 MDHEN, CDR2 SYDVKM. This CDR3 has 17 residues. V dropped 5 bases and J dropped 2; count of bases not matched to a gene: 11. The CDR3: CASSRFSGGPSTDTQYF. The CDR3 DNA sequence: TGTGCCAGCAGTCGCTTTAGCGGGGGTCCTTCCACAGATACGCAGTATTTT.

This sequence joins TRBV28 and TRBJ2-7; TRBD2 is a possible D gene (6 bases). The CDR3 covers 14 residues. Trimming removed 3 bases at V and 3 bases at J, with 12 bases between. Germline V gene lookup returns CDR1 MDHEN and CDR2 SYDVKM. In nucleotides, the CDR3 is TGTGCCAGCAGTTTCGGGGGAGTAGGCTACGAGCAGTACTTC. This translates into CASSFGGVGYEQYF.

This clone has just a few counts. The chain carries TRBV19 and TRBJ1-2, with a tentative D call TRBD1 (6 bases). There are 12 residues in the CDR3. Germline V gene lookup returns CDR1 LNHDA and CDR2 SQIVND (reference sequence). Trimming shortened V by 10 bases and J by 7 bases, and 16 bases separated the two germline ends. CDR3 region: CATENQGLGYTF. The CDR3 DNA reads as TGTGCCACCGAGAACCAGGGGCTTGGCTACACCTTC.